The 17 T cell receptor beta chains below all came from one sample that was sequenced in a study of post-analysis software for immune sequencing data. Study-wide results and caveats: A handful of TRBV segments, including TRBV5-6, TRBV5-1 and TRBV20-1, were more frequent in patients than controls.

TCR beta cDNA libraries included unique molecular identifiers. TCRdb processed the PCR reads anew with MiXCR; each CDR3 protein has one entry. The sample shows hundreds of thousands of distinct CDR3 sequences, 55% to 60% of them seen only once. These receptors are not linked to any known antigen. The specimen was blood. These receptors were obtained from a girl aged 2-10 years with multiple sclerosis.

This chain connects TRBV11-1 to TRBJ2-6, with D unresolved. Germline lookup yields CDR1 SGHAT and CDR2 FQDESV (reference sequence). V lost 5 bases and J lost 9, with 8 bases in between. The CDR3 covers 12 residues. The CDR3 DNA follows: TGTGCCAGCAGCCCGGATGGCAACGTCCTGACTTTC. Translation gives CASSPDGNVLTF.

This clonotype was detected only a few times. CDR3: CSVPRAGEQFF. For the CDR3, the DNA is TGCAGCGTTCCGCGGGCGGGGGAGCAGTTCTTC. The chain joins TRBV29-1 to TRBJ2-1; D is possibly TRBD2 (6 bases). V gave up 5 bases and J gave up 10 bases, with 12 bases separating them. The CDR3 covers 11 residues. From germline, CDR1 is SQVTM and CDR2 ANQGSEA.

This sequence joins TRBV29-1 and TRBJ1-5; possible D gene TRBD1, 5 bases. The CDR3 sequence is 12 residues long. Germline lookup yields CDR1 SQVTM and CDR2 ANQGSEA. The CDR3 loop is CTSAGARQPQHF. The CDR3 nucleotides are TGCACCTCAGCCGGGGCGCGACAGCCCCAGCATTTT.

The CDR3 loop reads CASSLSGQGRTNEQFF. In DNA, the CDR3 is TGTGCCAGCAGCTTAAGCGGCCAGGGTCGGACCAATGAGCAGTTCTTC. The chain links TRBV11-2 to TRBJ2-1, with D perhaps given as TRBD1 or TRBD2 (5 bases each). V shed 2 bases and J shed 6 bases, with 17 bases lying between them. The germline CDR1 and CDR2 sequences are SGHAT and FQNNGV. The CDR3 runs to 16 residues.

This clonotype came up a few times. V usage is TRBV12-3 or TRBV12-4 and J usage is TRBJ2-7; D might be TRBD1 (5 bases). This CDR3 contains 13 residues. V lost 6 bases and J lost 2, with 11 bases in between. The chain's CDR3 is CASSVKGPYEQYF. In nucleotides, the CDR3 is TGTGCCAGCAGCGTTAAGGGGCCCTACGAGCAGTACTTC.

The chain uses TRBV14 and TRBJ2-4; D is ambiguous. Trimming stripped 3 bases from V and 3 bases from J, with 12 bases between. The CDR3 consists of 15 residues. CDR1 and CDR2 (germline): SGHDN, FVKESK. CDR3 in DNA: TGTGCCAGCAGCCATAGTTTCCAGGTCAAAAACATTCAGTACTTC. Its protein is CASSHSFQVKNIQYF.

V and J are TRBV29-1 and TRBJ2-5; 9 bases agree with TRBD2. From germline, CDR1 is SQVTM and CDR2 ANQGSEA. Trimming at V came to 4 bases and at J to 2 bases, leaving 8 bases not matched to a gene. CDR3 length: 15 residues. The CDR3: CSVVRAGGNQETQYF. CDR3 nucleotides: TGCAGCGTTGTTCGGGCGGGGGGGAATCAAGAGACCCAGTACTTC. The whole variable domain, remainder taken from reference TRBV29-1 and TRBJ2-5, is SAVISQKPSRDICQRGTSLTIQCQVDSQVTMMFWYRQQPGQSLTLIATANQGSEATYESGFVIDKFPISRPNLTFSTLTVSNMSPEDSSIYLCSVVRAGGNQETQYFGPGTRLLVL.

The V gene is TRBV5-1, the J gene TRBJ2-1, with 9 nucleotides matching TRBD2. Losses at the gene ends were 4 bases for V and 1 base for J; bases not matched to a gene: 9. CDR1 is SGHRS, CDR2 YFSETQ, per germline. This CDR3 has 17 residues. The CDR3: CASSGAVAGVSYNEQFF. DNA for the CDR3: TGCGCCAGCAGCGGGGCGGTAGCGGGAGTTTCCTACAATGAGCAGTTCTTC. Combining the CDR3 with reference TRBV5-1 and TRBJ2-1 gives the whole variable domain KAGVTQTPRYLIKTRGQQVTLSCSPISGHRSVSWYQQTPGQGLQFLFEYFSETQRNKGNFPGRFSGRQFSNSRSEMNVSTLELGDSALYLCASSGAVAGVSYNEQFFGPGTRLTVL.

The V and J genes are TRBV7-3 and TRBJ2-7, with a weak D call TRBD2 (6 bases). CDR3 length: 15 residues. Trimming removed 2 bases at V and 7 bases at J, with 18 bases between. Germline-derived CDR1 and CDR2 are SGHTA and FQGTGA. CDR3 in DNA: TGTGCCAGCAGCTTAGATGGTAGTCTAGCGCGGGAGCAGTACTTC. It specifies CASSLDGSLAREQYF.

This sequence joins TRBV7-2 and TRBJ1-2; D remains ambiguous. This CDR3 comprises 12 residues. V was cut by 1 base and J by 7 bases, with 7 bases left in between. In germline, CDR1 is SGHTA, CDR2 FQGNSA. Here the CDR3 reads CASSLGVSGYTF. CDR3 nucleotide sequence: TGTGCCAGCAGCTTAGGGGTATCTGGCTACACCTTC.

This chain links TRBV2 with TRBJ1-1, with TRBD1 matching 8 bases. This CDR3 region has 14 residues. Germline V gene lookup returns CDR1 SNHLY and CDR2 FYNNEI. Trimming removed 6 bases from V and 5 bases from J; junction bases left unmatched: 8. The CDR3 DNA is TGTGCCAGCAGAGGACAGGGTTTGGATACTGAAGCTTTCTTT. Translated: CASRGQGLDTEAFF.

This clonotype was seen a single time. V is TRBV20-1 and J is TRBJ1-5, with D unresolved. Trimming stripped 0 bases from V and 7 bases from J, with 13 bases between. CDR3 size: 14 residues. Germline V gene lookup returns CDR1 DFQATT and CDR2 SNEGSKA (reference sequence). DNA for the CDR3: TGCAGTGCTAGAGATCCGACCGCGACCCAGCCCCAGCATTTT. Translating it yields CSARDPTATQPQHF.

The chain links TRBV10-2 to TRBJ2-5; D not resolved. Germline values: CDR1 WSHSY, CDR2 SAAADI. The V end was cut by 7 bases, the J end by 5 bases, with 14 bases between. This CDR3 is built from 13 residues. CDR3 residues: CASTEGSTETQYF. CDR3 nucleotide sequence: TGCGCCAGCACCGAAGGCAGTACGGAGACCCAGTACTTC.

This clonotype was picked up one time. V and J are TRBV5-1 and TRBJ2-1; 9 nucleotides align to TRBD2. This CDR3 spans 13 amino acids. Germline assignment: CDR1 SGHRS and CDR2 YFSETQ. The trim removed 4 bases at V and 14 bases at J, leaving 10 bases unmatched. DNA for the CDR3: TGCGCCAGCAGCCCAGAGACTAGCGGAGCGGAGTTCTTC. It encodes CASSPETSGAEFF.

This chain joins TRBV30 and TRBJ2-3, with D possibly matching TRBD2 (5 bases). CDR3 length equals 14 residues. The V end was cut by 4 bases, the J end by 2 bases, with 13 bases between. Germline CDR1 reads GTSNPN; CDR2 reads SVGIG (reference sequence). This CDR3 is CAWTPGADTDTQYF. As DNA, the CDR3 is TGTGCCTGGACCCCAGGAGCGGACACAGATACGCAGTATTTT.

The rearrangement uses TRBV12-3 or TRBV12-4 and TRBJ2-6, with D possibly matching TRBD2 (5 bases). V dropped 7 bases and J dropped 0 bases, with 19 bases sitting between them. This CDR3 is built from 18 residues. CDR3 region: CASTKRAGGYSGANVLTF. The CDR3 region has the DNA TGTGCCAGCACCAAACGCGCAGGAGGCTACTCTGGGGCCAACGTCCTGACTTTC.

The V gene is TRBV7-2, the J gene TRBJ2-4; 7 bases fit TRBD2. Looked up from germline, CDR1 is SGHTA and CDR2 is FQGNSA. Trimming removed 4 bases from V and 6 bases from J; junction bases left unmatched: 6. The CDR3 sequence is 14 residues long. The CDR3 region is CASSSPASGNIQYF. The CDR3 DNA is TGTGCCAGCAGCTCCCCTGCTAGCGGAAACATTCAGTACTTC. The complete variable domain, with remaining parts taken from reference TRBV7-2 and TRBJ2-4, reads GAGVSQSPSNKVTEKGKDVELRCDPISGHTALYWYRQSLGQGLEFLIYFQGNSAPDKSGLPSDRFSAERTGGSVSTLTIQRTQQEDSAVYLCASSSPASGNIQYFGAGTRLSVL.